This T cell receptor beta chain came from a study of response to subunit inactivated influenza vaccine. Regarding the study as a whole: Authors suggested few new T cells are recruited by each seasonal influenza vaccination.

MiXCR was run by TCRdb on the RT-PCR reads, yielding one entry per CDR3 protein. The table includes approximately 290,000 distinct CDR3 sequences, 22% detected once. Concerning this clonotype: Its antigen is unidentified.

Germline CDR1 and CDR2: MNHEY and SVGAGI. Trimming pared 2 bases from V and 7 bases from J, leaving 12 bases between. The CDR3 has 13 amino acids. Source: PBMCs from blood, taken 21 months after vaccination. The receptor was isolated from a man in his fifties or sixties who received an inactivated influenza vaccine. The V call is TRBV6-5, the J call TRBJ2-7; possible D gene TRBD2, 6 bases. The CDR3, as DNA: TGTGCCAGCAGTTACCTATCCCGGGAGGAGCAGTACTTC. Encoded protein: CASSYLSREEQYF.